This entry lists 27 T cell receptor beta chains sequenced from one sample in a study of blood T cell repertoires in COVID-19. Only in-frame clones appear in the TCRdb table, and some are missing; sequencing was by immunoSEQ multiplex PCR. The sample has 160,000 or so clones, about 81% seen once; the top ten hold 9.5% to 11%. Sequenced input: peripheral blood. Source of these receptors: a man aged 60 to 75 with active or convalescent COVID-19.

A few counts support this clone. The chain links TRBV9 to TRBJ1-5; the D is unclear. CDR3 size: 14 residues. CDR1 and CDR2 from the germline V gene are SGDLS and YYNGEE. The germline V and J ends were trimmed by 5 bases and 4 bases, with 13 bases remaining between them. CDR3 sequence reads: CASRPKKLNQPQHF. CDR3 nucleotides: TGTGCCAGCAGACCGAAAAAACTAAATCAGCCCCAGCATTTT.

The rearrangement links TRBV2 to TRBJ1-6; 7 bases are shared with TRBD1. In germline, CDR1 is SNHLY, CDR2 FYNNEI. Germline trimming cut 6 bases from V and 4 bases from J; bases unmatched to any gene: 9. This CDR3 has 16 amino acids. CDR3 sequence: CASREQGQGYNSPLHF. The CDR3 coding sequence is TGTGCCAGCAGGGAACAGGGGCAGGGATATAATTCACCCCTCCACTTT.

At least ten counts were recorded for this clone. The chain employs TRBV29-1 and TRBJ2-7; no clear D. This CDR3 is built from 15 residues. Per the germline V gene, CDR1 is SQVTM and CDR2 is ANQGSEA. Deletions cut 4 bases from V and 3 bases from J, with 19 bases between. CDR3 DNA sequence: TGCAGCGTTGCTGGGCCGCAAACCCCCCTCTACGAGCAGTACTTC. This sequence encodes CSVAGPQTPLYEQYF.

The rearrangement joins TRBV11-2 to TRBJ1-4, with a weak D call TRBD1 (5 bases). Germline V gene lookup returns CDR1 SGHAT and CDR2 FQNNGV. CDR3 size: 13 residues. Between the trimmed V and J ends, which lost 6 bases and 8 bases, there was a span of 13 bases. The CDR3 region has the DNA TGTGCCAGCAGGTCGGGGGACCGGGAAAAACTGTTTTTT. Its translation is CASRSGDREKLFF.

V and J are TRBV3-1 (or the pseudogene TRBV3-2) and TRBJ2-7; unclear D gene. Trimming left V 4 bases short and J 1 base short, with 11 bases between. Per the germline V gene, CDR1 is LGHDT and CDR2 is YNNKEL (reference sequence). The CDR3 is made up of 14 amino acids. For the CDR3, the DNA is TGTGCCAGCAGCCGAGGTGGTGGGTCCTACGAGCAGTACTTC. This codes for CASSRGGGSYEQYF.

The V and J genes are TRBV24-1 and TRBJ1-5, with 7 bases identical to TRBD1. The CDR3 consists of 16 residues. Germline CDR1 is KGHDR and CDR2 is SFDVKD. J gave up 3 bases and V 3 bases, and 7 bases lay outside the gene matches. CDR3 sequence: CATSDPGTDANQPQHF. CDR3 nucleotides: TGTGCCACCAGTGATCCCGGGACAGACGCCAATCAGCCCCAGCATTTT.

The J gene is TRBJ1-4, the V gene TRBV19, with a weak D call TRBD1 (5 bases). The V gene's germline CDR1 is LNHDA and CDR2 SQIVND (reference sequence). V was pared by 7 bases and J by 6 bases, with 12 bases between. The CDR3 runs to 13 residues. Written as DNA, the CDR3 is TGTGCCAGTACCTCTTTGGGGCATGAAAAACTGTTTTTT. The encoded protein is CASTSLGHEKLFF. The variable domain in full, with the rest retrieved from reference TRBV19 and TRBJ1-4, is DGGITQSPKYLFRKEGQNVTLSCEQNLNHDAMYWYRQDPGQGLRLIYYSQIVNDFQKGDIAEGYSVSREKKESFPLTVTSAQKNPTAFYLCASTSLGHEKLFFGSGTQLSVL.

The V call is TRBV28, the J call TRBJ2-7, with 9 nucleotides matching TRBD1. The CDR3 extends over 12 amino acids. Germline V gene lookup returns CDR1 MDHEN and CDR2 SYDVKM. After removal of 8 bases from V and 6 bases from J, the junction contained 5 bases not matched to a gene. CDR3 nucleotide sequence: TGTGCCAGCTGGGACAGGGCGGGCGAGCAGTACTTC. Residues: CASWDRAGEQYF.

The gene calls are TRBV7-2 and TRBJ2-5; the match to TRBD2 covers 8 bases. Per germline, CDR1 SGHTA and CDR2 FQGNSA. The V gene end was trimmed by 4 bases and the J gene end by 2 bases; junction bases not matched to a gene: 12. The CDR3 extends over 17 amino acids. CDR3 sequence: CASSWTPPGLGQETQYF. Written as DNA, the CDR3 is TGTGCCAGCAGCTGGACCCCCCCGGGACTAGGACAAGAGACCCAGTACTTC.

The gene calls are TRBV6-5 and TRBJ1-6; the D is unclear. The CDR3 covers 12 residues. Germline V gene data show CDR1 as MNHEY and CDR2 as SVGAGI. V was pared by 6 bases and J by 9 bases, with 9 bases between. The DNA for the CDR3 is TGTGCCAGCAGAGACGGGTTTTCACCCCTCCACTTT. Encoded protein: CASRDGFSPLHF.

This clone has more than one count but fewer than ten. The chain's CDR3 is CASSFNSNTGELFF. CDR3 sequence (DNA): TGTGCCAGCAGCTTTAACAGCAACACCGGGGAGCTGTTTTTT. The gene calls are TRBV11-2 and TRBJ2-2; D is undetermined. V was trimmed by 3 bases and J by 2 bases, leaving 7 bases between them. The V gene's germline CDR1 is SGHAT and CDR2 FQNNGV. This CDR3 comprises 14 residues.

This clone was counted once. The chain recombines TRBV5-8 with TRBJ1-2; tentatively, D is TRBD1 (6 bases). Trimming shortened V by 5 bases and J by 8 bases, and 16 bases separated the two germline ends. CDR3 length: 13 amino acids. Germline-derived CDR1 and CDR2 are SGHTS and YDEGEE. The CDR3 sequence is CASSNRESDGYTF. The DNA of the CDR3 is TGTGCCAGCAGTAACAGGGAGAGCGACGGCTACACCTTC.

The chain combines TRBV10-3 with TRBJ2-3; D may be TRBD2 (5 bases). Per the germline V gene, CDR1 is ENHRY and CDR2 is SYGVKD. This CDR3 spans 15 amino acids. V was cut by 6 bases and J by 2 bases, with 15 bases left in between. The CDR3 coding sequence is TGTGCCATCAGCCCCTCTCGGGGAACCACAGATACGCAGTATTTT. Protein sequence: CAISPSRGTTDTQYF.

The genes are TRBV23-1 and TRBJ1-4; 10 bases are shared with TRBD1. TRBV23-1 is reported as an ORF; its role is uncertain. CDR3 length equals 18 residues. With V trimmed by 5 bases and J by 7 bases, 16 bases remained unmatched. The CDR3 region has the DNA TGCGCCAGCAGTATCCCGAGACAGGGGGCAGTGATGGGTGAAAAACTGTTTTTT. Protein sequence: CASSIPRQGAVMGEKLFF.

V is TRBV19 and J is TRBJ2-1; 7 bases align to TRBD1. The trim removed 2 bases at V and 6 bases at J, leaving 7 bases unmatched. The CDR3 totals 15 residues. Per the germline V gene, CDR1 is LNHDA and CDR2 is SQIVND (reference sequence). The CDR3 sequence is CASSINWQGVNEQFF. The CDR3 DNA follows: TGTGCCAGTAGTATAAATTGGCAGGGGGTCAATGAGCAGTTCTTC.

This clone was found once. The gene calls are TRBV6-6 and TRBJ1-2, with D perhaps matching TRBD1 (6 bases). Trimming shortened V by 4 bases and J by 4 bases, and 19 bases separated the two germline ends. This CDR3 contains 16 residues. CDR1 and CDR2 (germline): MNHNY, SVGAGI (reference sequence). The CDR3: CASSSRTAPLGYGYTF. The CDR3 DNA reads TGTGCCAGCAGTTCCCGGACAGCCCCGCTGGGCTATGGCTACACCTTC.

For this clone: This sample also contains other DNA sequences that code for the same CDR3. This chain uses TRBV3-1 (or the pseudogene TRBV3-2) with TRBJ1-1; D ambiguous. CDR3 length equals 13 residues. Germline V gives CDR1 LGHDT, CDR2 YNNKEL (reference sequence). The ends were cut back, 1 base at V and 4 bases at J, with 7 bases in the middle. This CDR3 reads CASSQVLSTEAFF. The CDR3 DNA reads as TGTGCCAGCAGCCAAGTCCTGAGCACTGAAGCTTTCTTT.

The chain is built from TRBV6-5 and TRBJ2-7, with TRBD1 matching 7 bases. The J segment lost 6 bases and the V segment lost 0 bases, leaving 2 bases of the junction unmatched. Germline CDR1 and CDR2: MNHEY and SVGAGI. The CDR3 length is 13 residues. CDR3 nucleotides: TGTGCCAGCAGTTACTCGAGGGGGCGCGAGCAGTACTTC. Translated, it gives CASSYSRGREQYF.

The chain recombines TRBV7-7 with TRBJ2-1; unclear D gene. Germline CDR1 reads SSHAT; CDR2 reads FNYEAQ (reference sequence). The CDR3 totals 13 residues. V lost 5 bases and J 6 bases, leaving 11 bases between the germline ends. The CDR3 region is CASSNPGSNEQFF. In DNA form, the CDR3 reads TGTGCCAGCAGCAACCCAGGTTCCAATGAGCAGTTCTTC.

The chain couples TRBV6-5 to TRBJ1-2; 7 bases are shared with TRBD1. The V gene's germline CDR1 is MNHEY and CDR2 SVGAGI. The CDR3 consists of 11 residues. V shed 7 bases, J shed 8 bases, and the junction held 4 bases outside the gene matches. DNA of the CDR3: TGTGCCAGCACCCAGGGGGTGGGCTACACCTTC. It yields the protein CASTQGVGYTF.

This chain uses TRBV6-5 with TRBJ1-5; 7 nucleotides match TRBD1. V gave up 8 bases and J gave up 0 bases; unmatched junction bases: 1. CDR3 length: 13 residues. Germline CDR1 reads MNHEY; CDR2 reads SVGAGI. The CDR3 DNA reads TGTGCCAGCCGGACAGGTAGCAATCAGCCCCAGCATTTT. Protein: CASRTGSNQPQHF.

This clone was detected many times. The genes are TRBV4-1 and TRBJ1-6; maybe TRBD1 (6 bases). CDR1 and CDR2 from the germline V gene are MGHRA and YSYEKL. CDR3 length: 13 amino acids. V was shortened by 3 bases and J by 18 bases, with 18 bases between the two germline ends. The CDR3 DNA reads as TGCGCCAGCAGCCAGGTTTGGGGGCAACCCACCCACTTT. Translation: CASSQVWGQPTHF.

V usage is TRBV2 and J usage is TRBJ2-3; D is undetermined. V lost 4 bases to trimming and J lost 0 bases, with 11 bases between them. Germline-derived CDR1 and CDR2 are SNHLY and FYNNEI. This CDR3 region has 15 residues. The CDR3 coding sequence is TGTGCCAGCAGTGTTAGAGTGACTAGCACAGATACGCAGTATTTT. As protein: CASSVRVTSTDTQYF.

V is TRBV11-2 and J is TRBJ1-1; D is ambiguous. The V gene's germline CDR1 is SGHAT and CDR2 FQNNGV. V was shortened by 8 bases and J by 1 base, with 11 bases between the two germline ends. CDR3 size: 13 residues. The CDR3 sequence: CASGLRTNTEAFF. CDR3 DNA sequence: TGTGCCAGCGGACTAAGGACGAACACTGAAGCTTTCTTT. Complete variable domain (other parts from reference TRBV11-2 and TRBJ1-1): EAGVAQSPRYKIIEKRQSVAFWCNPISGHATLYWYQQILGQGPKLLIQFQNNGVVDDSQLPKDRFSAERLKGVDSTLKIQPAKLEDSAVYLCASGLRTNTEAFFGQGTRLTVV.

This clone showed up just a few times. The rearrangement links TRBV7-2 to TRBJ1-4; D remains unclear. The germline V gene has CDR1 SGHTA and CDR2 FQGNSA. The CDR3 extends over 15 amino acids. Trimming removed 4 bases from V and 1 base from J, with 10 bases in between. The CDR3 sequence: CASSSRSQTNEKLFF. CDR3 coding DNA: TGTGCCAGCAGCTCTCGGTCGCAAACTAATGAAAAACTGTTTTTT.

The CDR3 is CASSRRREGAGELFF. CDR3 DNA sequence: TGCGCCAGCAGCCGTCGGAGGGAGGGTGCCGGGGAGCTGTTTTTT. This chain links TRBV5-1 with TRBJ2-2, with 7 bases that match TRBD2. The CDR3 is 15 residues long. The V segment lost 4 bases and the J segment 6 bases; nucleotides outside the gene matches: 9. CDR1 and CDR2 (germline): SGHRS, YFSETQ.

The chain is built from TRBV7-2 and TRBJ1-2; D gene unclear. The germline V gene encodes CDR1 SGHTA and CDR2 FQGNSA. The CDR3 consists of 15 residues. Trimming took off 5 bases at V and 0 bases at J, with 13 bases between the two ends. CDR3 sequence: CASSALPGANYGYTF. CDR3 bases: TGTGCCAGCAGCGCCCTCCCGGGAGCTAACTATGGCTACACCTTC.